The 32 T cell receptor beta chains given below trace back to one sample, sequenced in a study of blood T cell repertoires in COVID-19 (TCRdb year 2020). Receptors were amplified or captured by the immunoSEQ multiplex PCR assay. The source is immuneACCESS, and TCRdb retained only in-frame sequences with V and J called. Part of the clones is not carried over; for the studies checked, unresolved V genes explain less than half of this, and the remainder is unexplained. In all, the sample holds 150,000 to 200,000 clones, and around 91% of those were seen once. Jointly, the top ten make up less than 0.7% of the sample. Material for sequencing was peripheral blood. The receptors stem from a man aged 50-60 years with acute or convalescent COVID-19.

This chain joins TRBV11-2 and TRBJ2-7, with TRBD2 as a possible D gene (6 bases). Trimming left V 5 bases short and J 6 bases short, with 17 bases between. Germline lookup yields CDR1 SGHAT and CDR2 FQNNGV. The CDR3 is made up of 14 amino acids. CDR3 loop: CASSPPWGVGEQYF. Written as DNA, the CDR3 is TGTGCCAGCAGCCCGCCGTGGGGGGTTGGCGAGCAGTACTTC.

This clone was picked up one time. The V call is TRBV24-1, the J call TRBJ2-1; a possible D gene is TRBD2 (5 bases). Germline CDR1 KGHDR, CDR2 SFDVKD. The germline V and J ends were trimmed by 3 bases and 2 bases, with 16 bases remaining between them. This CDR3 region has 17 residues. The DNA for the CDR3 is TGTGCCACCAGTGATCCCCTGGGAGCGGAGACCTACAATGAGCAGTTCTTC. It codes for CATSDPLGAETYNEQFF.

The gene calls are TRBV5-1 and TRBJ1-3; possibly TRBD1 for D (5 bases). Germline-derived CDR1 and CDR2 are SGHRS and YFSETQ. V lost 0 bases, J lost 1 base, and 11 bases lay in between. The CDR3 contains 16 residues. CDR3 amino acids: CASSLVQGLSGNTIYF. CDR3 coding DNA: TGCGCCAGCAGCTTGGTCCAGGGATTGTCTGGAAACACCATATATTTT.

The V and J genes are TRBV9 and TRBJ2-1; 7 bases line up with TRBD2. This CDR3 is 15 amino acids long. Losses at the gene ends were 0 bases for V and 6 bases for J; bases not matched to a gene: 6. The V gene's germline CDR1 is SGDLS and CDR2 YYNGEE. In nucleotides, the CDR3 is TGTGCCAGCAGCGTAGTGGCAGGCGGGGGCAATGAGCAGTTCTTC. Translated: CASSVVAGGGNEQFF. The variable domain in full, with the rest retrieved from reference TRBV9 and TRBJ2-1, is DSGVTQTPKHLITATGQRVTLRCSPRSGDLSVYWYQQSLDQGLQFLIQYYNGEERAKGNILERFSAQQFPDLHSELNLSSLELGDSALYFCASSVVAGGGNEQFFGPGTRLTVL.

The chain links TRBV5-1 to TRBJ2-7; D not certain. Germline V CDR1 and CDR2: SGHRS, YFSETQ. Trimming took off 0 bases at V and 1 base at J, with 8 bases between the two ends. The CDR3 spans 14 residues. The CDR3, as DNA: TGCGCCAGCAGCTTGGGGGCAGAGTCCTACGAGCAGTACGTC. Protein sequence: CASSLGAESYEQYV.

This clone was picked up a small number of times. The chain carries TRBV7-9 and TRBJ1-1, with 8 bases that match TRBD1. J gave up 2 bases and V 5 bases, and 13 bases lay outside the gene matches. CDR3 length equals 17 residues. Germline assignment: CDR1 SEHNR and CDR2 FQNEAQ (reference sequence). The CDR3 DNA reads as TGTGCCAGCAGCCTCCGGACAGGGAGGGATAGTAACACTGAAGCTTTCTTT. Amino acids: CASSLRTGRDSNTEAFF.

In this sample, this clone turned up a few times. The chain employs TRBV27 and TRBJ1-1; D remains ambiguous. Germline CDR1 reads MNHEY; CDR2 reads SMNVEV (reference sequence). CDR3 length: 15 residues. V dropped 0 bases and J dropped 1 base, with 9 bases sitting between them. In nucleotides, the CDR3 is TGTGCCAGCAGTTTATCTGCAGGTTCGAACACTGAAGCTTTCTTT. The encoded protein is CASSLSAGSNTEAFF.

CDR3 in DNA: TGTGCCAGCAGTTTAGTTAGGGAGGCTTTCTTT. It encodes CASSLVREAFF. This sequence joins TRBV28 and TRBJ1-1; D call uncertain. Germline values: CDR1 MDHEN, CDR2 SYDVKM. Trimming removed 2 bases from V and 11 bases from J, with 9 bases in between. This CDR3 contains 11 residues. The variable domain in full, with the rest retrieved from reference TRBV28 and TRBJ1-1, is DVKVTQSSRYLVKRTGEKVFLECVQDMDHENMFWYRQDPGLGLRLIYFSYDVKMKEKGDIPEGYSVSREKKERFSLILESASTNQTSMYLCASSLVREAFFGQGTRLTVV.

The CDR3 loop reads CASSQLAGRTDTQYF. The CDR3 DNA sequence: TGTGCCAGCAGCCAACTAGCGGGACGGACAGATACGCAGTATTTT. The V and J genes are TRBV14 and TRBJ2-3; 9 positions match TRBD2. The CDR3 has 15 amino acids. CDR1 is SGHDN, CDR2 FVKESK, per germline. Losses at the gene ends were 2 bases for V and 3 bases for J; bases not matched to a gene: 3.

This rearrangement joins TRBV13 to TRBJ2-3; 8 nucleotides match TRBD2. V was clipped by 5 bases and J by 5 bases; unmatched bases: 18. The CDR3 loop spans 18 amino acids. CDR1 and CDR2 (germline): PRHDT, FYEKMQ (reference sequence). The CDR3 sequence: CASSHRGQVLAGEDTQYF. DNA for the CDR3: TGTGCCAGCAGCCATCGGGGCCAGGTGCTAGCGGGTGAAGATACGCAGTATTTT.

The chain has TRBV29-1 and TRBJ2-3; tentatively, D is TRBD1 (5 bases). This CDR3 is built from 14 residues. Per germline, CDR1 SQVTM and CDR2 ANQGSEA. Deletions cut 2 bases from V and 5 bases from J, with 14 bases between. The CDR3 nucleotides are TGCAGCGTTGAACCAAGGGGCGAAGTAGATACGCAGTATTTT. It encodes CSVEPRGEVDTQYF.

Note on this clone: At one boundary the junction diverges from the germline segment, which might be a read error. This sample includes further DNA sequences coding for the same CDR3. This chain uses TRBV15 with TRBJ2-3; 10 nucleotides line up with TRBD2. The CDR3 length is 16 residues. The germline gives CDR1 LNHNV, CDR2 YYDKDF (reference sequence). This CDR3 is CATSATTSGTTDTQYF. The CDR3 DNA reads as TGTGCCACCAGCGCCACAACTAGCGGGACTACAGATACACAGTATTTT. Complete variable domain (other parts from reference TRBV15 and TRBJ2-3): DAMVIQNPRYQVTQFGKPVTLSCSQTLNHNVMYWYQQKSSQAPKLLFHYYDKDFNNEADTPDNFQSRRPNTSFCFLDIRSPGLGDTAMYLCATSATTSGTTDTQYFGPGTRLTVL.

V gene TRBV6-1 combines with J gene TRBJ2-3; 7 bases line up with TRBD1. Germline-derived CDR1 and CDR2 are MNHNS and SASEGT. The length of the CDR3 is 15 residues. The trim removed 2 bases at V and 3 bases at J, leaving 5 bases unmatched. The CDR3 loop reads CASSETGVLTDTQYF. The CDR3 coding sequence is TGTGCCAGCAGTGAAACAGGGGTGCTGACAGATACGCAGTATTTT.

The V gene is TRBV5-1, the J gene TRBJ2-1, with 8 bases aligning to TRBD2. CDR1 and CDR2 from the germline V gene are SGHRS and YFSETQ. The junction had 2 bases not matched to a gene; V was cut back by 0 bases and J by 6 bases. The CDR3 has 14 amino acids. CDR3 coding DNA: TGCGCCAGCAGCTTGGTTCTAGCGGGCAATGAGCAGTTCTTC. It encodes CASSLVLAGNEQFF.

V and J are TRBV28 and TRBJ1-6; D gene uncertain. This CDR3 has 14 amino acids. The germline gives CDR1 MDHEN, CDR2 SYDVKM. Between the trimmed V and J ends, which lost 6 bases and 9 bases, there was a span of 15 bases. The CDR3 reads CASRTYGVASPLHF. The CDR3 region has the DNA TGTGCCAGCAGAACGTACGGGGTTGCTTCACCCCTCCACTTT.

The chain links TRBV7-2 to TRBJ1-2, with D perhaps TRBD1 (5 bases). CDR1 and CDR2 from the germline V gene are SGHTA and FQGNSA. The CDR3 runs to 14 residues. V was shortened by 5 bases and J by 6 bases, with 16 bases between the two germline ends. Here the CDR3 DNA reads TGTGCCAGCAGCCCGTCCGGGGGTATCCATGGCTACACCTTC. As protein: CASSPSGGIHGYTF.

The rearrangement links TRBV6-1 to TRBJ2-2, with D tentatively TRBD1 (5 bases). V lost 6 bases and J 1 base, leaving 9 bases between the germline ends. This CDR3 spans 14 amino acids. The germline V gene encodes CDR1 MNHNS and CDR2 SASEGT. In DNA form, the CDR3 reads TGTGCCAGCAGCCTGACAGAGAACACCGGGGAGCTGTTTTTT. Its translation is CASSLTENTGELFF.

V gene TRBV5-4 combines with J gene TRBJ1-6, with a weak D call TRBD1 (6 bases). The germline V gene has CDR1 SGHNT and CDR2 YYREEE (reference sequence). With 2 bases removed from V and 0 bases from J, the gap between germline ends came to 9 bases. The length of the CDR3 is 16 residues. The DNA of the CDR3 is TGTGCCAGCAGCTTCGGACAGAGCTCCTATAATTCACCCCTCCACTTT. Translation: CASSFGQSSYNSPLHF. The variable domain in full, completed from reference TRBV5-4 and TRBJ1-6, reads ETGVTQSPTHLIKTRGQQVTLRCSSQSGHNTVSWYQQALGQGPQFIFQYYREEENGRGNFPPRFSGLQFPNYSSELNVNALELDDSALYLCASSFGQSSYNSPLHFGNGTRLTVT.

This chain connects TRBV7-9 to TRBJ1-2; unclear D gene. Germline V lookup: CDR1 SEHNR, CDR2 FQNEAQ (reference sequence). Between the trimmed V and J ends, which lost 5 bases and 4 bases, there was a span of 8 bases. This CDR3 is built from 12 residues. CDR3 DNA sequence: TGTGCCAGCAGCAGAGGAGGCTATGGCTACACCTTC. Protein product: CASSRGGYGYTF.

Only one count was recorded for this clone. The chain combines TRBV6-1 with TRBJ2-5; 7 bases fit TRBD2. Germline values: CDR1 MNHNS, CDR2 SASEGT. V gave up 1 base and J gave up 3 bases; unmatched junction bases: 2. The CDR3 has 14 amino acids. CDR3 sequence: CASSEGAGEETQYF. For the CDR3, the DNA is TGTGCCAGCAGTGAAGGCGCGGGGGAAGAGACCCAGTACTTC.

The chain is built from TRBV7-3 and TRBJ2-5; D is perhaps TRBD2 (5 bases). There are 13 residues in the CDR3. The ends were cut back, 4 bases at V and 3 bases at J, with 9 bases in the middle. CDR1 and CDR2 from the germline V gene are SGHTA and FQGTGA. This CDR3 reads CASSSTSEETQYF. The CDR3 nucleotides are TGTGCCAGCAGCTCTACTAGTGAAGAGACCCAGTACTTC.

This clone was counted once. V usage is TRBV7-2 and J usage is TRBJ2-5, with 8 bases identical to TRBD2. V lost 4 bases, J lost 1 base, and 11 bases stayed unmatched. In germline, CDR1 is SGHTA, CDR2 FQGNSA. CDR3 length: 17 residues. The CDR3 protein is CASSSSGAGAPQETQYF. The DNA of the CDR3 is TGTGCCAGCAGCTCCTCCGGAGCGGGAGCGCCCCAAGAGACCCAGTACTTC.

The rearrangement uses TRBV5-6 and TRBJ2-7; the match to TRBD2 covers 8 bases. Germline-derived CDR1 and CDR2 are SGHDT and YYEEEE. V lost 4 bases to trimming and J lost 1 base; unmatched junction nucleotides: 7. This CDR3 is 15 amino acids long. The CDR3 region has the DNA TGTGCCAGCAGCCGAGGGACTAGGAGTTCCTACGAGCAGTACTTC. Its protein product is CASSRGTRSSYEQYF.

The V call is TRBV2, the J call TRBJ1-6; 8 bases are a match to TRBD1. Germline V CDR1 and CDR2: SNHLY, FYNNEI. The CDR3 totals 15 residues. The V and J ends lost 5 bases and 5 bases, in that order; junction bases with no gene match: 5. In DNA, the CDR3 is TGTGCCAGCAGTCGACAGGGGAAGGATAATTCACCCCTCCACTTT. It codes for CASSRQGKDNSPLHF. The full variable domain, rest sourced from reference TRBV2 and TRBJ1-6, is EPEVTQTPSHQVTQMGQEVILRCVPISNHLYFYWYRQILGQKVEFLVSFYNNEISEKSEIFDDQFSVERPDGSNFTLKIRSTKLEDSAMYFCASSRQGKDNSPLHFGNGTRLTVT.

The chain's CDR3 is CASSYLTLDEKLFF. The DNA of the CDR3 is TGTGCCAGCAGTTACCTCACGCTAGATGAAAAACTGTTTTTT. The chain carries TRBV6-5 and TRBJ1-4; D is uncertain. With 2 bases removed from V and 6 bases from J, the gap between germline ends came to 10 bases. The CDR3 sequence is 14 residues long. The germline V gene has CDR1 MNHEY and CDR2 SVGAGI.

About this clone: The same CDR3 also results from other DNA sequences found in this sample. The V and J genes are TRBV15 and TRBJ2-1; TRBD2 aligns across 15 bases. Germline CDR1 is LNHNV and CDR2 is YYDKDF (reference sequence). Trimming at V came to 0 bases and at J to 6 bases, leaving 0 bases not matched to a gene. There are 16 residues in the CDR3. CDR3 amino acids: CATSREGLAGGNEQFF. The CDR3 DNA reads TGTGCCACCAGCAGAGAGGGACTAGCGGGAGGCAATGAGCAGTTCTTC. The entire variable domain, with the rest obtained from reference TRBV15 and TRBJ2-1, is as follows: DAMVIQNPRYQVTQFGKPVTLSCSQTLNHNVMYWYQQKSSQAPKLLFHYYDKDFNNEADTPDNFQSRRPNTSFCFLDIRSPGLGDTAMYLCATSREGLAGGNEQFFGPGTRLTVL.

V and J are TRBV18 and TRBJ1-2, with TRBD1 matching over 8 bases. The length of the CDR3 is 15 residues. Trimming at V came to 6 bases and at J to 0 bases, leaving 6 bases not matched to a gene. Germline CDR1 reads KGHSH; CDR2 reads LQKENI. For the CDR3, the DNA is TGTGCCAGCTCGCGAGACAGGGGAGCTAACTATGGCTACACCTTC. Amino acids: CASSRDRGANYGYTF.

The J gene is TRBJ2-2, the V gene TRBV6-1; TRBD1 is a possible D gene (5 bases). CDR1 MNHNS and CDR2 SASEGT come from the germline V gene. The germline V and J ends were trimmed by 0 bases and 6 bases, with 8 bases remaining between them. This CDR3 contains 14 residues. CDR3 nucleotides: TGTGCCAGCAGTGAAGCGGGGCAGGCCGGGGAGCTGTTTTTT. This gives the protein CASSEAGQAGELFF.

In DNA, the CDR3 is TGCAGCGTTGATACAGATTATTCCTACAATGAGCAGTTCTTC. It encodes CSVDTDYSYNEQFF. The chain recombines TRBV29-1 with TRBJ2-1; D is uncertain. CDR3 size: 14 residues. Germline V CDR1 and CDR2: SQVTM, ANQGSEA. Trimming removed 3 bases from V and 1 base from J, with 10 bases in between.

The chain joins TRBV7-3 to TRBJ2-2; 9 bases match TRBD2. Per germline, CDR1 SGHTA and CDR2 FQGTGA. The CDR3 loop spans 18 amino acids. V was clipped by 1 base and J by 4 bases; unmatched bases: 10. CDR3 in DNA: TGTGCCAGCAGCTTAAACGGGATGATAGCGGGAGCCACCGGGGAGCTGTTTTTT. It codes for CASSLNGMIAGATGELFF.

The genes are TRBV15 and TRBJ1-2, with 9 bases matching TRBD1. V was clipped by 0 bases and J by 4 bases; unmatched bases: 6. CDR1 and CDR2 from the germline V gene are LNHNV and YYDKDF (reference sequence). The CDR3 totals 16 residues. CDR3 sequence: CATSRDRGTGSYGYTF. CDR3 DNA: TGTGCCACCAGCAGAGATAGGGGGACAGGGAGCTATGGCTACACCTTC.

The chain recombines TRBV29-1 with TRBJ1-5; D may be TRBD1 (6 bases). The CDR3 has 13 residues. The V end was cut by 4 bases, the J end by 3 bases, with 10 bases between. From germline, CDR1 is SQVTM and CDR2 ANQGSEA. The CDR3 bases are TGCAGCGTTGCCACAGGGTTCAATCAGCCCCAGCATTTT. Translating gives CSVATGFNQPQHF.